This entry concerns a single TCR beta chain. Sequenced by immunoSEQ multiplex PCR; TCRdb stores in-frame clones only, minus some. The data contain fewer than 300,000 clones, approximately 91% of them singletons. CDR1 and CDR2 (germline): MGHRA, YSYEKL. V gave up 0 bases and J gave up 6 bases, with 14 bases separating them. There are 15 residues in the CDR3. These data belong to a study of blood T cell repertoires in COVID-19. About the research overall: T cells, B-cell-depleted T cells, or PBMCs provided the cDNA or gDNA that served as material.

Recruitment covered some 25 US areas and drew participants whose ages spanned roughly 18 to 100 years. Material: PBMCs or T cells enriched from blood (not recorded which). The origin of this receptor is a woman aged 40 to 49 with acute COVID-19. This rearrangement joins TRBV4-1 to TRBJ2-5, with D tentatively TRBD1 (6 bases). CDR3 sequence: CASSQDRTGSQTQYF. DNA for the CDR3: TGCGCCAGCAGCCAAGACCGCACAGGGTCTCAGACCCAGTACTTC.